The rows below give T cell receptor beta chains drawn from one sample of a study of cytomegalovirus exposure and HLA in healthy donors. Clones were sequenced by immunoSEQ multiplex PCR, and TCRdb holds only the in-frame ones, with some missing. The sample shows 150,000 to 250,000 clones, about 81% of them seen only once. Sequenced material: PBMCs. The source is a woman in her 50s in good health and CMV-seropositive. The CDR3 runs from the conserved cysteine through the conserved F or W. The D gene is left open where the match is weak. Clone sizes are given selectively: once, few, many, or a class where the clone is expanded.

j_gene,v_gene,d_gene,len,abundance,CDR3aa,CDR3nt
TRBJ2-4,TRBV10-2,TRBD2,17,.,CASSDPGLADHKNIQYF,TGCGCCAGCAGTGACCCTGGACTAGCGGACCACAAAAACATTCAGTACTTC
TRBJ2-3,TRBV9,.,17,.,CASSVGVGGDRGDTQYF,TGTGCCAGCAGCGTAGGGGTCGGGGGAGACCGTGGGGATACGCAGTATTTT
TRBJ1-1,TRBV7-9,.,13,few,CSSTPGVSLEAFF,TGTTCCAGCACCCCGGGGGTTTCTTTGGAGGCTTTCTTT
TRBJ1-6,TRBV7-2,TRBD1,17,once,CASSLAIRTGGHSPLHF,TGTGCCAGCAGCTTAGCGATACGGACAGGAGGACATTCACCCCTCCACTTT
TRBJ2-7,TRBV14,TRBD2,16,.,CASSQARRGTQYEQYF,TGTGCCAGCAGCCAAGCCCGGCGGGGGACGCAATACGAGCAGTACTTC
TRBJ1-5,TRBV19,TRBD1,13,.,CASIGDSSRPQHF,TGTGCCAGTATCGGGGACAGCTCCAGGCCCCAGCATTTT
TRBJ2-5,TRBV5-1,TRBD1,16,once,CASSLEDRPLQETQYF,TGCGCCAGCAGCTTGGAGGACAGGCCACTCCAAGAGACCCAGTACTTC
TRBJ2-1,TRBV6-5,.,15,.,CASTGSTGTNNEQFF,TGTGCCAGCACCGGCTCCACAGGGACGAACAATGAGCAGTTCTTC
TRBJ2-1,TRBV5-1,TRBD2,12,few,CASSPVAGVGLF,TGCGCCAGCAGCCCTGTCGCGGGGGTGGGACTCTTC
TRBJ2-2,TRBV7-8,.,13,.,CATGLPNTGELFF,TGTGCCACGGGACTCCCGAACACCGGGGAGCTGTTTTTT
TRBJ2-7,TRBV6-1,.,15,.,CASLAWGVPSYEQYF,TGTGCCAGTCTTGCGTGGGGGGTCCCATCCTACGAGCAGTACTTC
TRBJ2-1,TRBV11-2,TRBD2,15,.,CASSFGGSSYNEQFF,TGTGCCAGCAGCTTCGGCGGGAGCTCCTACAATGAGCAGTTCTTC
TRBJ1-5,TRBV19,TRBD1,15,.,CASSSRTGGVEAQHF,TGTGCCAGTAGTTCGCGGACAGGGGGCGTAGAGGCCCAGCATTTT
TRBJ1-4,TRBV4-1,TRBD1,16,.,CASSQDQDRVGVKLFF,TGCGCCAGCAGCCAAGATCAAGACAGGGTGGGTGTTAAACTGTTTTTT
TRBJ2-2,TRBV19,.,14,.,CASKQWRGAGELFF,TGTGCCAGTAAGCAGTGGCGTGGAGCCGGGGAGCTGTTTTTT
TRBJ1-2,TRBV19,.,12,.,CASSTRLYGYTF,TGTGCCAGTAGTACTCGTCTCTATGGCTACACCTTC
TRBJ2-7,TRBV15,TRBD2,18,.,CATSSPFSSASGRGEQYF,TGTGCCACCAGCAGCCCATTCAGTTCTGCTAGCGGGAGGGGCGAGCAGTACTTC
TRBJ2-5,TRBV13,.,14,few,CASSPRGRQETQYF,TGTGCCAGCAGTCCCCGGGGTCGCCAAGAGACCCAGTACTTC
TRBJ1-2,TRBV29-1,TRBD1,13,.,CSVGQGWSYGYTF,TGCAGCGTTGGACAGGGTTGGAGCTATGGCTACACCTTC
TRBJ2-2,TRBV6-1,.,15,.,CASYPRRVNTGELFF,TGTGCCAGTTACCCCCGGCGGGTGAACACCGGGGAGCTGTTTTTT
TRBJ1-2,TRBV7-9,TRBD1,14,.,CASSLVQGAYGYTF,TGTGCCAGCAGCTTAGTACAGGGGGCGTATGGCTACACCTTC
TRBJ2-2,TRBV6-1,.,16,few,CASSDGQGLSTGELFF,TGTGCCAGCAGTGACGGGCAGGGGTTGTCCACCGGGGAGCTGTTTTTT
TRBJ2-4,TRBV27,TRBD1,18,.,CASSQGTGGLVAKNIQYF,TGTGCCAGCAGTCAAGGGACAGGGGGCCTCGTAGCCAAAAACATTCAGTACTTC
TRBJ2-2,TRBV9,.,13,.,CASSVSGTGELFF,TGTGCCAGCAGCGTCTCAGGAACCGGGGAGCTGTTTTTT
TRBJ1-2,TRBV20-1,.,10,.,CSARWTVITF,TGCAGTGCTAGATGGACAGTGATAACCTTC
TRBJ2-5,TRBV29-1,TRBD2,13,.,CSVEGGLAGAPYF,TGCAGCGTTGAAGGGGGTCTAGCGGGGGCCCCGTACTTC
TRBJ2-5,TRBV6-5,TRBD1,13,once,CASKRTGWETQYF,TGTGCCAGCAAGAGGACAGGGTGGGAGACCCAGTACTTC
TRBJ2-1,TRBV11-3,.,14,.,CASSLDYSYNEQFF,TGTGCCAGCAGCTTAGATTACTCCTACAATGAGCAGTTCTTC
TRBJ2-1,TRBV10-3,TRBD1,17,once,CAISESLTGGTYNEQFF,TGTGCCATCAGTGAGTCGCTAACAGGGGGCACCTACAATGAGCAGTTCTTC
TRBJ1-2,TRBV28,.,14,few,CASRPQGTNYGYTF,TGTGCCAGCAGACCCCAGGGGACGAACTATGGCTACACCTTC
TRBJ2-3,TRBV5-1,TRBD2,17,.,CASSLAWPSGSSNTQYF,TGCGCCAGCAGCTTGGCCTGGCCTAGCGGGAGCTCTAATACGCAGTATTTT
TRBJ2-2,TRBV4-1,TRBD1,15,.,CASRRTGDLSGELFF,TGCGCCAGCAGGAGGACAGGGGATCTCTCCGGGGAGCTGTTTTTT
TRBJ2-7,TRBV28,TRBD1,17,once,CASSSPMRSGGGYEQYF,TGTGCCAGCAGTTCCCCCATGCGGTCAGGGGGCGGGTACGAGCAGTACTTC
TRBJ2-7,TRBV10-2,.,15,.,CASRDLSFGAYEQYF,TGCGCCAGCAGAGACCTTAGTTTCGGAGCCTACGAGCAGTACTTC